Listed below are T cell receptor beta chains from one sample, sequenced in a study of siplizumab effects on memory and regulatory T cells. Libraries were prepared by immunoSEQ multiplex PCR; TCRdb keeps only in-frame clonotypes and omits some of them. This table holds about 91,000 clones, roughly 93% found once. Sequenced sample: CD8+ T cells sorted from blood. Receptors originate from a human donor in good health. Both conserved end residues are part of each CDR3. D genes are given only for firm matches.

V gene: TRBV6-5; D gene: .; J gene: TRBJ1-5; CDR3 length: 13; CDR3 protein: CASSYGSLGPQHF
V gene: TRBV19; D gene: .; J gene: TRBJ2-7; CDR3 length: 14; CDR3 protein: CASSIVGGVHEQYF
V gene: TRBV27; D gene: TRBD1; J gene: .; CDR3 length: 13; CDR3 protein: CASRYGQGYEQYF
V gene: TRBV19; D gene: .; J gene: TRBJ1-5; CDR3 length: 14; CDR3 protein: CASSIWDSNQPQHF
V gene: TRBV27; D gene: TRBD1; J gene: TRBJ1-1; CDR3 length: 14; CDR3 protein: CASRPRDRSTEAFF
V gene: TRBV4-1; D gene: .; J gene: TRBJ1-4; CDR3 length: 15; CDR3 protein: CASSQDGGTNEKLFF
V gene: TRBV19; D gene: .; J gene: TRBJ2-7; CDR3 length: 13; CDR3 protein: CASSMLLAREQYF
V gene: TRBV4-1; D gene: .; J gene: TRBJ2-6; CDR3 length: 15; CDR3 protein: CASQGGYSGANVLTF
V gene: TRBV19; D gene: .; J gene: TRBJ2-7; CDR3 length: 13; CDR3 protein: CASSTAVTYEQYF
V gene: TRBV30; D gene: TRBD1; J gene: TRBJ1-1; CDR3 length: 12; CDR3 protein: CASRDRNTEAFF
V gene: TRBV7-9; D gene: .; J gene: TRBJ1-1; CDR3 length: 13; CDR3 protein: CASSRGGHTEAFF
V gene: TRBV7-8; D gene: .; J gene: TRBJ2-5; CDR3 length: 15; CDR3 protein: CASSLAPGPQETQYF
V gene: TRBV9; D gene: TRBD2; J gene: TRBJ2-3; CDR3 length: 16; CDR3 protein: CASSVDGLALTDTQYF
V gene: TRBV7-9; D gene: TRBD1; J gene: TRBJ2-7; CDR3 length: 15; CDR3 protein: CASSDPGTGMWEQYF
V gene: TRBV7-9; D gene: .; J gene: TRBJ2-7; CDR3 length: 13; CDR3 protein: CASSLAGSYEQYF
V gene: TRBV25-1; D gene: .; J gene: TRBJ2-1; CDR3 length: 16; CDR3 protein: CASSGWLGPVEDEQFF
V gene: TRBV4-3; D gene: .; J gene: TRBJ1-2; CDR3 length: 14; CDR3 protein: CASSQGPGGYGYTF
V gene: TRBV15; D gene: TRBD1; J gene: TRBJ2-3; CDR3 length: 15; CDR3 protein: CAAGTGIFGTDTQYF
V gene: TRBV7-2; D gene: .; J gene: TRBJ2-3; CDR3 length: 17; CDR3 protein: CASSPGFGSRHTDTQYF
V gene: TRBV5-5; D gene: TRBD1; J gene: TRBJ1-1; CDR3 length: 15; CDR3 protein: CASSLGQGAVTEAFF
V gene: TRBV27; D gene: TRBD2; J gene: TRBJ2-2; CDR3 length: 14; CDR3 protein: CASSLVGEGGELFF
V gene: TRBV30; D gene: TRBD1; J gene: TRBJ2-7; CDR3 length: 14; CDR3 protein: CAWSPGQGRYEQYF
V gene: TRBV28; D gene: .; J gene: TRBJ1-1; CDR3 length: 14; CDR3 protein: CASSFRSPNTEAFF
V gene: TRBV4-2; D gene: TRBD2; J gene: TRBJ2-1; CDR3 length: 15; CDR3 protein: CASSQDRLAGVEQFF
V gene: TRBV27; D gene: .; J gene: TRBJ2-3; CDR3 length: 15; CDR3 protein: CASSLSTASTDTQYF
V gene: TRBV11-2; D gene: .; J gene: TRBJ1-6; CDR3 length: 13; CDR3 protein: CASSPTGNSPLHF
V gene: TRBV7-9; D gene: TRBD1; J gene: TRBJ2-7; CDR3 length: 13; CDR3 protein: CASSATEGAEQYF
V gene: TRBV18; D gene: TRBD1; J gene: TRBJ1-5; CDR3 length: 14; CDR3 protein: CASSTDRAYQPQHF
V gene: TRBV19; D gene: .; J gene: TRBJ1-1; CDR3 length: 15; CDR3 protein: CASTIRGGMNTEAFF
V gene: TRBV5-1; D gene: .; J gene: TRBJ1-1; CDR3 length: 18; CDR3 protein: CASSLGVGRGVMNTEAFF
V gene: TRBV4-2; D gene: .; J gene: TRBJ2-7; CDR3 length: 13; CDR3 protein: CASSQGGDPEQYF
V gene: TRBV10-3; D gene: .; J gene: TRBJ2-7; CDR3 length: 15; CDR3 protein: CAIRDTGTGYYEQYF
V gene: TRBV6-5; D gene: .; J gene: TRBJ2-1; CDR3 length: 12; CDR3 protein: CASSYPTGSEFF
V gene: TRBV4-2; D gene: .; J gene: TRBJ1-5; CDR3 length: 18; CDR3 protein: CASSQPGAGDNSNQPQHF
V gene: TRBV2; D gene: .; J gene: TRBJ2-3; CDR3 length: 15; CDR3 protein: CASWQREFSTDTQYF
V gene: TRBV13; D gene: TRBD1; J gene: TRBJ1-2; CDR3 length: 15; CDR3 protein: CASRDRGRGNHGYTF
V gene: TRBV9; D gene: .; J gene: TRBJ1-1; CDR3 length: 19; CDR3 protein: CASSVATGTVNPGDTEAFF
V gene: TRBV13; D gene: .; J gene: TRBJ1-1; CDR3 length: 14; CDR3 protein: CASSLVGGGTEAFF
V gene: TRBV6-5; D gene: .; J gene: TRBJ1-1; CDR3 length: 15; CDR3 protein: CASSPSPGPNTEAFF
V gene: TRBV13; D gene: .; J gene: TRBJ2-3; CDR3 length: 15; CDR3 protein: CASSTARASTDTQYF
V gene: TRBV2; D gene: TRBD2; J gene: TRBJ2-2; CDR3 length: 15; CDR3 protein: CASSEGSSGTGELFF
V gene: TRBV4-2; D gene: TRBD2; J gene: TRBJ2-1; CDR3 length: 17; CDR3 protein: CASSQISGILSYNEQFF
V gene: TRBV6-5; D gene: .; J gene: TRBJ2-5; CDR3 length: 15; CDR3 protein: CASSYSAGAGETQYF